Following are 26 T cell receptor beta chains from one sample sequenced in a study of cytomegalovirus exposure and HLA in healthy donors. Both 60 Vbeta primers and 13 Jbeta primers went into the PCR. Measured with immunoSEQ multiplex PCR; TCRdb has only the in-frame clones, and not every one. The sample carries roughly 120,000 clones, about three quarters recorded once. The sequenced sample consisted of PBMCs. These receptors were taken from a man in his fifties or sixties in good health and CMV-seronegative.

The gene calls are TRBV2 and TRBJ2-2; the D gene is possibly TRBD1 (6 bases). CDR3 length: 15 amino acids. Germline V lookup: CDR1 SNHLY, CDR2 FYNNEI. V gave up 5 bases and J gave up 2 bases, with 12 bases separating them. CDR3 region: CASSYQTGNTGELFF. As DNA, the CDR3 is TGTGCCAGCAGTTATCAGACAGGCAACACCGGGGAGCTGTTTTTT.

The V call is TRBV19, the J call TRBJ1-4; D unresolved. In germline, CDR1 is LNHDA, CDR2 SQIVND (reference sequence). The CDR3 length is 14 residues. The ends were cut back, 3 bases at V and 4 bases at J, with 9 bases in the middle. CDR3 sequence reads: CASSISTRNEKLFF. The CDR3 DNA reads TGTGCCAGTAGTATCTCCACACGTAATGAAAAACTGTTTTTT.

The V gene is TRBV6-5, the J gene TRBJ1-6, with 7 positions matching TRBD1. Trimming took 6 bases from V and 7 from J; bases not matched to a gene: 3. In germline, CDR1 is MNHEY, CDR2 SVGAGI. The CDR3 covers 13 residues. The CDR3, as DNA: TGTGCCAGCAGGACAGGGTTGAATTCACCCCTCCACTTT. Translated: CASRTGLNSPLHF.

This clone was recorded a few times. The chain combines TRBV16 with TRBJ1-1; D is possibly TRBD1 (6 bases). CDR1 and CDR2 (germline): KGHSY, FQNENV. This CDR3 has 17 amino acids. The germline V and J ends were trimmed by 0 bases and 1 base, with 15 bases remaining between them. CDR3: CASSQSRWTDENTEAFF. The DNA of the CDR3 is TGTGCCAGCAGCCAATCTAGATGGACAGATGAGAACACTGAAGCTTTCTTT.

This clone was found a few times. J is TRBJ1-2 and V is TRBV7-2, with D tentatively TRBD1 (6 bases). Trimming removed 5 bases from V and 4 bases from J, with 11 bases in between. The CDR3 spans 13 residues. The germline V gene has CDR1 SGHTA and CDR2 FQGNSA. The CDR3 loop reads CASSPGVSYGYTF. The CDR3 DNA sequence: TGTGCCAGCAGCCCAGGGGTGTCCTATGGCTACACCTTC. The full variable domain, its missing parts supplied by reference TRBV7-2 and TRBJ1-2, is GAGVSQSPSNKVTEKGKDVELRCDPISGHTALYWYRQSLGQGLEFLIYFQGNSAPDKSGLPSDRFSAERTGGSVSTLTIQRTQQEDSAVYLCASSPGVSYGYTFGSGTRLTVV.

The rearrangement links TRBV15 to TRBJ1-6, with 8 bases that match TRBD1. V lost 5 bases to trimming and J lost 10 bases; unmatched junction nucleotides: 4. This CDR3 has 13 amino acids. Germline V gives CDR1 LNHNV, CDR2 YYDKDF (reference sequence). CDR3 sequence (DNA): TGTGCCACCAGCCTGGACAGGGAGTCACCCCTCCACTTT. Protein: CATSLDRESPLHF.

The chain employs TRBV5-1 and TRBJ1-2; 7 bases line up with TRBD1. Losses at the gene ends were 4 bases for V and 4 bases for J; bases not matched to a gene: 10. This CDR3 comprises 15 residues. Germline-derived CDR1 and CDR2 are SGHRS and YFSETQ. CDR3 DNA sequence: TGCGCCAGCAGCCCCGAGACAGGGAAGGCCTATGGCTACACCTTC. It translates to CASSPETGKAYGYTF.

This clone was seen only a few times. The chain uses TRBV11-2 and TRBJ2-7; no clear D gene. Germline CDR1 SGHAT, CDR2 FQNNGV. The CDR3 totals 14 residues. V gave up 5 bases and J gave up 4 bases, with 15 bases separating them. In DNA form, the CDR3 reads TGTGCCAGCAGCCCTAACGAGGCCCCGTACGAGCAGTACGTC. Amino acid sequence: CASSPNEAPYEQYV.

The chain joins TRBV4-2 to TRBJ2-7; weak D call: TRBD1 (5 bases). V lost 0 bases, J lost 4 bases, and 10 bases lay in between. Germline assignment: CDR1 LGHNA and CDR2 YNFKEQ. CDR3 length: 14 amino acids. CDR3 loop: CASSQDGAFYEQYF. For the CDR3, the DNA is TGTGCCAGCAGCCAAGATGGGGCTTTTTACGAGCAGTACTTC.

The chain couples TRBV9 to TRBJ1-6; 7 nucleotides line up with TRBD1. This CDR3 has 18 residues. Germline-derived CDR1 and CDR2 are SGDLS and YYNGEE. Germline trimming cut 0 bases from V and 9 bases from J; bases unmatched to any gene: 15. CDR3 DNA: TGTGCCAGCAGCGTAGGTGAGAGGGGCAGTCAGGGGGGTTCACCCCTCCACTTT. Amino acid sequence: CASSVGERGSQGGSPLHF.

This chain joins TRBV7-6 and TRBJ2-5, with 11 positions matching TRBD2. The germline gives CDR1 SGHVS, CDR2 FNYEAQ. The CDR3 is 14 amino acids. V dropped 2 bases and J dropped 6; count of bases not matched to a gene: 2. In nucleotides, the CDR3 is TGTGCCAGCAGCTTAACTAGCGGGGGCCAGACCCAGTACTTC. Residues: CASSLTSGGQTQYF.

The chain combines TRBV19 with TRBJ1-2; 9 bases map to TRBD1. CDR1 LNHDA and CDR2 SQIVND come from the germline V gene (reference sequence). The CDR3 is 15 amino acids. The trim removed 5 bases at V and 13 bases at J, leaving 17 bases unmatched. The CDR3 here is CASSLGNRGRVPSTF. The CDR3 nucleotides are TGTGCCAGTAGTCTCGGGAACAGGGGGCGCGTTCCGTCCACCTTC.

This sequence joins TRBV28 and TRBJ1-4; possible D gene TRBD1, 6 bases. CDR1 MDHEN and CDR2 SYDVKM come from the germline V gene. CDR3 length: 15 residues. V lost 4 bases and J 3 bases, leaving 12 bases between the germline ends. The chain's CDR3 is CASSWPTGSNEKLFF. In DNA form, the CDR3 reads TGTGCCAGCAGTTGGCCCACAGGGTCTAATGAAAAACTGTTTTTT. The complete variable domain, with remaining parts taken from reference TRBV28 and TRBJ1-4, reads DVKVTQSSRYLVKRTGEKVFLECVQDMDHENMFWYRQDPGLGLRLIYFSYDVKMKEKGDIPEGYSVSREKKERFSLILESASTNQTSMYLCASSWPTGSNEKLFFGSGTQLSVL.

In this sample, this clone turned up a few times. The chain's CDR3 is CASSLDPDRQETQYF. In DNA form, the CDR3 reads TGTGCCAGCAGCTTAGACCCTGACAGGCAAGAGACCCAGTACTTC. The rearrangement links TRBV7-2 to TRBJ2-5; a weak D match, TRBD1 (6 bases). Germline loops: CDR1 SGHTA, CDR2 FQGNSA. CDR3 length: 15 amino acids. Trimming took off 1 base at V and 2 bases at J, with 11 bases between the two ends. Together with reference TRBV7-2 and TRBJ2-5, the CDR3 gives the full variable domain: GAGVSQSPSNKVTEKGKDVELRCDPISGHTALYWYRQSLGQGLEFLIYFQGNSAPDKSGLPSDRFSAERTGGSVSTLTIQRTQQEDSAVYLCASSLDPDRQETQYFGPGTRLLVL.

A note on this clone: Other DNA sequences in this specimen translate into the identical CDR3. The chain is built from TRBV4-3 and TRBJ2-7; the D is unclear. There are 14 residues in the CDR3. Trimming removed 0 bases from V and 4 bases from J, with 10 bases in between. CDR1 LGHNA and CDR2 YSLEER come from the germline V gene. The CDR3 loop is CASSQDPRGYEQYF. In DNA, the CDR3 is TGCGCCAGCAGCCAAGATCCGAGAGGATACGAGCAGTACTTC.

V and J are TRBV11-2 and TRBJ1-3; 7 nucleotides agree with TRBD1. The CDR3 has 16 residues. The trim removed 1 base at V and 0 bases at J, leaving 3 bases unmatched. Germline V lookup: CDR1 SGHAT, CDR2 FQNNGV. The CDR3 reads CASSLVAGGSGNTIYF. Here the CDR3 DNA reads TGTGCCAGCAGCTTAGTCGCAGGGGGCTCTGGAAACACCATATATTTT.

A note on this clone: The germline gene is not matched at one end of the junction; a read error may be the cause. The genes are TRBV7-9 and TRBJ2-7, with 9 bases that match TRBD1. Germline V gene data show CDR1 as SEHNR and CDR2 as FQNEAQ (reference sequence). CDR3 length: 15 residues. The CDR3 here is CSSSLVGQGSLQQYF. The CDR3 nucleotides are TGTTCCAGCAGCTTAGTAGGACAGGGGTCTTTGCAGCAGTACTTC.

The chain is built from TRBV7-2 and TRBJ1-4; D gene unclear. Germline assignment: CDR1 SGHTA and CDR2 FQGNSA. The CDR3 extends over 16 amino acids. Trimming removed 4 bases from V and 0 bases from J, with 12 bases in between. For the CDR3, the DNA is TGTGCCAGCAGCTCGTTTGGCCTAGCAACTAATGAAAAACTGTTTTTT. It specifies CASSSFGLATNEKLFF.

This clone appeared once. This chain joins TRBV6-1 and TRBJ2-5, with TRBD2 matching 8 bases. Unmatched junction bases numbered 7, after V lost 6 bases and J lost 1 base. CDR1 and CDR2 from the germline V gene are MNHNS and SASEGT. The CDR3 has 15 amino acids. CDR3 sequence: CASSFAGGPQETQYF. CDR3 nucleotide sequence: TGTGCCAGCAGCTTTGCGGGGGGACCCCAAGAGACCCAGTACTTC.

This clone has just one count. CDR3 in DNA: TGTGCCAGCAGCAAAACTAGCGGGGGAGCCAAAAACATTCAGTACTTC. It specifies CASSKTSGGAKNIQYF. J is TRBJ2-4 and V is TRBV7-2; TRBD2 aligns across 11 bases. The CDR3 extends over 16 amino acids. The germline CDR1 and CDR2 sequences are SGHTA and FQGNSA. J was trimmed by 0 bases and V by 5 bases; bases with no gene match: 3.

The V call is TRBV4-1, the J call TRBJ1-2, with a possible D match to TRBD1 (6 bases). This CDR3 is built from 16 residues. Trimming left V 0 bases short and J 0 bases short, with 11 bases between. Germline V gives CDR1 MGHRA, CDR2 YSYEKL. The DNA for the CDR3 is TGCGCCAGCAGCCAAGAAGTGTCAGGGGCTAACTATGGCTACACCTTC. This encodes CASSQEVSGANYGYTF.

This clone turned up a few times. V gene TRBV7-8 combines with J gene TRBJ2-2; D remains unclear. The CDR3 consists of 15 residues. Looked up from germline, CDR1 is SGHVS and CDR2 is FQNEAQ. Trimming cost V 2 bases and J 0 bases, with 7 bases left between them. In DNA, the CDR3 is TGTGCCAGCAGCTTATTGTCGGCGAACACCGGGGAGCTGTTTTTT. Its protein is CASSLLSANTGELFF.

CDR3 nucleotides: TGCGCCAGCAGCTTGACCGGGACAGGGAATTCACCCCTCCACTTT. As protein: CASSLTGTGNSPLHF. This chain joins TRBV5-1 and TRBJ1-6; TRBD1 matches 9 bases. This CDR3 comprises 15 residues. After removal of 1 base from V and 7 bases from J, the junction contained 3 bases not matched to a gene. From germline, CDR1 is SGHRS and CDR2 YFSETQ.

CDR3 in DNA: TGCGCCAGCAGCTCCGGGGGGCCGGGGGGGACTGAAGCTTTCTTT. Protein: CASSSGGPGGTEAFF. The V call is TRBV5-1, the J call TRBJ1-1, with D perhaps TRBD1 (6 bases). V lost 3 bases, J lost 5 bases, and 17 bases lay in between. The CDR3 length is 15 residues. Germline V gives CDR1 SGHRS, CDR2 YFSETQ.

V gene TRBV11-2 combines with J gene TRBJ1-2; unclear D gene. Trimming stripped 1 base from V and 7 bases from J, with 10 bases between. Germline V gives CDR1 SGHAT, CDR2 FQNNGV. This CDR3 is 13 amino acids long. CDR3 in DNA: TGTGCCAGCAGCTTAGTCTCCGACACTGGCTACACCTTC. This gives the protein CASSLVSDTGYTF. Supplemented by reference TRBV11-2 and TRBJ1-2, the full variable domain reads EAGVAQSPRYKIIEKRQSVAFWCNPISGHATLYWYQQILGQGPKLLIQFQNNGVVDDSQLPKDRFSAERLKGVDSTLKIQPAKLEDSAVYLCASSLVSDTGYTFGSGTRLTVV.

This clone was observed a single time. The gene calls are TRBV5-5 and TRBJ1-6; 7 bases agree with TRBD1. Germline V CDR1 and CDR2: SGHKS, YYEKEE (reference sequence). The trim removed 4 bases at V and 7 bases at J, leaving 11 bases unmatched. The CDR3 has 16 amino acids. The CDR3 bases are TGTGCCAGCAGCCCCCGGGACAGACGGAACAATTCACCCCTCCACTTT. Translating it yields CASSPRDRRNNSPLHF.